Each of the 16 T cell receptor beta chains below was sequenced from the same sample in a study of T-cell reconstitution after alpha-beta-depleted transplantation in children. Library preparation (for TCRbeta) was performed with unique molecular identifiers. In TCRdb, the PCR reads were re-called with MiXCR into one record per CDR3 protein. The table shows about 440,000 distinct CDR3 sequences, with over 40% occurring only once. Specimen: PBMCs, collected before TCRalphabeta/CD19-depleted stem cell transplant. These receptors all stem from a girl aged 2-9 years with aplastic anemia, due to receive a stem cell transplant.

This clonotype appeared many times. The gene calls are TRBV28 and TRBJ1-1; D is unclear. Trimming stripped 7 bases from V and 3 bases from J, with 6 bases between. From germline, CDR1 is MDHEN and CDR2 SYDVKM. This CDR3 spans 11 amino acids. CDR3 loop: CASTLYTEAFF. The CDR3 bases are TGTGCCAGCACCCTGTACACTGAAGCTTTCTTT.

The J gene is TRBJ2-6, the V gene TRBV5-1; a possible D gene is TRBD2 (5 bases). This CDR3 spans 15 amino acids. From germline, CDR1 is SGHRS and CDR2 YFSETQ. Trimming left V 4 bases short and J 0 bases short, with 8 bases between. CDR3 amino acids: CASSPGNSGANVLTF. The CDR3 nucleotides read TGCGCCAGCAGCCCGGGAAACTCTGGGGCCAACGTCCTGACTTTC.

The V and J genes are TRBV29-1 and TRBJ1-4; 7 bases fit TRBD1. Germline loops: CDR1 SQVTM, CDR2 ANQGSEA. V gave up 4 bases and J gave up 3 bases; unmatched junction bases: 14. The CDR3 extends over 17 amino acids. CDR3 DNA: TGCAGCGTTGGGACAGGTTACGGTTCGTATGCTAATGAAAAACTGTTTTTT. It encodes CSVGTGYGSYANEKLFF. The full variable domain, its missing parts supplied by reference TRBV29-1 and TRBJ1-4, is SAVISQKPSRDICQRGTSLTIQCQVDSQVTMMFWYRQQPGQSLTLIATANQGSEATYESGFVIDKFPISRPNLTFSTLTVSNMSPEDSSIYLCSVGTGYGSYANEKLFFGSGTQLSVL.

This clonotype was found many times. The rearrangement joins TRBV29-1 to TRBJ1-4; no reliable D call. CDR3 length: 13 residues. CDR1 and CDR2 from the germline V gene are SQVTM and ANQGSEA. V was clipped by 6 bases and J by 2 bases, with 10 bases between them. The CDR3 sequence: CSVSADTNEKLFF. The CDR3 nucleotides are TGCAGCGTGTCTGCGGACACTAATGAAAAACTGTTTTTT.

The rearrangement joins TRBV5-8 to TRBJ1-4; D gene ambiguous. Germline-derived CDR1 and CDR2 are SGHTS and YDEGEE. The CDR3 contains 16 residues. Trimming took 4 bases from V and 5 from J, leaving 18 bases between them. For the CDR3, the DNA is TGTGCCAGCAGCCCTGGGCCCTTACTGTCCAATGAAAAACTGTTTTTT. Its translation: CASSPGPLLSNEKLFF.

In its sample, this clonotype was seen a few times. The chain combines TRBV2 with TRBJ2-7; 12 bases fit TRBD2. This CDR3 has 15 amino acids. Trimming took 7 bases from V and 3 from J; bases not matched to a gene: 7. Germline CDR1 reads SNHLY; CDR2 reads FYNNEI. CDR3 amino acids: CASKSPGLAGYEQYF. The DNA of the CDR3 is TGTGCCAGCAAGTCCCCGGGACTAGCGGGCTACGAGCAGTACTTC.

This clonotype was seen repeatedly, ten times or more. This rearrangement joins TRBV20-1 to TRBJ2-1; D is unresolved. This CDR3 has 15 amino acids. The V and J ends lost 0 bases and 3 bases respectively, with 12 bases between them. Per germline, CDR1 DFQATT and CDR2 SNEGSKA (reference sequence). The CDR3 here is CSARDSGSFYNEQFF. CDR3 in DNA: TGCAGTGCTAGAGATTCCGGGTCCTTCTACAATGAGCAGTTCTTC.

This clonotype turned up a few times. The rearrangement uses TRBV7-2 and TRBJ2-3; 10 bases are a match to TRBD1. This CDR3 is built from 17 residues. Germline V lookup: CDR1 SGHTA, CDR2 FQGNSA. Unmatched junction bases numbered 10, after V lost 4 bases and J lost 3 bases. The CDR3 DNA sequence: TGTGCCAGCAGCTCCCCCTCCGGGACAGGGGCGACAGATACGCAGTATTTT. This sequence encodes CASSSPSGTGATDTQYF.

This clonotype was counted a few times. The chain links TRBV10-3 to TRBJ2-7, with a possible D match to TRBD2 (6 bases). The CDR3 contains 12 residues. CDR1 ENHRY and CDR2 SYGVKD come from the germline V gene. Trimming removed 5 bases from V and 9 bases from J, with 14 bases in between. This CDR3 is CAISLGGFGQYF. The DNA for the CDR3 is TGTGCCATCAGTCTCGGAGGGTTTGGGCAGTACTTC.

The V and J genes are TRBV5-1 and TRBJ2-1; 10 nucleotides line up with TRBD2. Per the germline V gene, CDR1 is SGHRS and CDR2 is YFSETQ. The CDR3 loop spans 17 amino acids. V trimming: 1 base; J trimming: 7 bases; junction bases outside the gene matches: 11. The CDR3 reads CASSLSVGGLAKNEQFF. DNA of the CDR3: TGCGCCAGCAGCTTGTCAGTGGGGGGACTAGCGAAAAATGAGCAGTTCTTC.

This clonotype was seen once. The genes are TRBV9 and TRBJ2-7, with a possible D match to TRBD2 (5 bases). The CDR3 is made up of 13 amino acids. The germline gives CDR1 SGDLS, CDR2 YYNGEE. Between the trimmed V and J ends, which lost 0 bases and 6 bases, there was a span of 10 bases. CDR3 in DNA: TGTGCCAGCAGCGTAGGCTTGGGGAGCGAGCAGTACTTC. Translating it yields CASSVGLGSEQYF.

The rearrangement links TRBV18 to TRBJ2-7; D gene ambiguous. The CDR3 totals 13 residues. V was trimmed by 3 bases and J by 5 bases, leaving 11 bases between them. CDR1 and CDR2 (germline): KGHSH, LQKENI. The CDR3 nucleotides are TGTGCCAGCTCACCCGGCCGTTTCGACGAGCAGTACTTC. This codes for CASSPGRFDEQYF.

There are a few counts of this clonotype. This sequence joins TRBV9 and TRBJ2-1, with a possible D match to TRBD2 (7 bases). This CDR3 has 15 amino acids. V was pared by 5 bases and J by 9 bases, with 21 bases between. Germline loops: CDR1 SGDLS, CDR2 YYNGEE. The chain's CDR3 is CASSQGGDSRAEQFF. DNA for the CDR3: TGTGCCAGCAGTCAAGGGGGGGACTCCAGGGCTGAGCAGTTCTTC.

The chain couples TRBV5-1 to TRBJ1-2; 7 positions agree with TRBD1. V lost 4 bases, J lost 8 bases, and 8 bases stayed unmatched. CDR3 length: 13 residues. Germline CDR1 is SGHRS and CDR2 is YFSETQ. CDR3 coding DNA: TGCGCCAGCAGCACCGGACAGGCCCAAGGCTACACCTTC. This translates into CASSTGQAQGYTF.

This clonotype has only a few counts. This chain links TRBV30 with TRBJ2-1, with D unclear. Deletions cut 0 bases from V and 6 bases from J, with 12 bases between. Germline CDR1 reads GTSNPN; CDR2 reads SVGIG (reference sequence). The CDR3 spans 14 residues. The CDR3 sequence is CAWSVSMTANEQFF. As DNA, the CDR3 is TGTGCCTGGAGTGTAAGTATGACCGCCAATGAGCAGTTCTTC.

This clonotype was recorded many times. The V gene is TRBV7-9, the J gene TRBJ2-1; D is ambiguous. This CDR3 has 14 residues. Germline CDR1 SEHNR, CDR2 FQNEAQ (reference sequence). Deletions cut 1 base from V and 4 bases from J, with 8 bases between. CDR3 sequence: CASSLVAVYNEQFF. CDR3 DNA sequence: TGTGCCAGCAGCTTAGTCGCAGTTTACAATGAGCAGTTCTTC.